A selection of T cell receptor beta chains follows, all from one sample in a study of T cells in Graves' hyperthyroidism and ophthalmopathy. TCRdb processed the multiplex PCR reads anew with MiXCR; each CDR3 protein has one entry. Of hundreds of thousands of distinct CDR3 sequences listed, 15% to 19% are singletons. The sample comprised blood. These receptors were taken from a young woman with Graves' hyperthyroidism. Each CDR3 is given with its conserved first and last residue. D genes are given only for firm matches. Rows give clone size only sometimes, using once, few, many, or a class for an expanded clone.

CDR3nt	CDR3aa	v_gene	abundance	len	d_gene	j_gene
TGTGCCAGCAGCGCAACCGGACAGCGTGGGGCTTTCTTT	CASSATGQRGAFF	TRBV7-3	many	13	.	TRBJ1-1
TGTGCCAGCAGCCAACGGTCATCGGGGAGGGGTGAGCAGTTCTTC	CASSQRSSGRGEQFF	TRBV14	.	15	TRBD2	TRBJ2-1
TGCGCCAGCAGCTTGGTTGGCGGGAGGGCGGACGAGCAGTACTTC	CASSLVGGRADEQYF	TRBV5-1	many	15	TRBD2	TRBJ2-7
TGTGCCAGCAGCGGACAGAGGAGGAATGGCTACACCTTC	CASSGQRRNGYTF	TRBV7-2	many	13	.	TRBJ1-2
TGTGCCAGCAGTAAGATAGTACGACAAAACACTGAAGCTTTCTTT	CASSKIVRQNTEAFF	TRBV5-8	many	15	.	TRBJ1-1
TGTGCCAGCTCACCACCCGGACTAGCAGAAAACTCCTACAATGAGCAGTTCTTC	CASSPPGLAENSYNEQFF	TRBV18	many	18	TRBD2	TRBJ2-1
TGTGCCAGCTCACTTTCTAGCGGGGACTCCTACGAGCAGTACTTC	CASSLSSGDSYEQYF	TRBV18	many	15	TRBD2	TRBJ2-7
TGCGCCAGCCAACTTGGCTGGAACACTGAAGCTTTCTTT	CASQLGWNTEAFF	TRBV5-1	many	13	.	TRBJ1-1
TGTGCCACCCGAAGGCGTGAGAACACTGAAGCTTTCTTT	CATRRRENTEAFF	TRBV19	few	13	.	TRBJ1-1
TGTGCCAGCAGCTTGAGACAGGCGAACACCGGGGAGCTGTTTTTT	CASSLRQANTGELFF	TRBV7-2	many	15	.	TRBJ2-2
TGCAGTGCTGCGCACAGGGCCAATCAGCCCCAGCATTTT	CSAAHRANQPQHF	TRBV20-1	many	13	.	TRBJ1-5
TGTGCCAGCGGGGGGGACAGGGGGAACGAAAAACTGTTTTTT	CASGGDRGNEKLFF	TRBV12-3/TRBV12-4	.	14	TRBD1	TRBJ1-4
TGCGCCAGCAGCCAAGTTTCAGGCCCCCAAGAGACCCAGTACTTC	CASSQVSGPQETQYF	TRBV4-3	few	15	.	TRBJ2-5
TGTGCCAGCCTTGGGGAGGGGTTATACGAGCAGTACTTC	CASLGEGLYEQYF	TRBV28	many	13	TRBD2	TRBJ2-7
TGTGCCAGCAGCCCGGGACGGGAGACTTCACCCCTCCACTTT	CASSPGRETSPLHF	TRBV5-1	.	14	.	TRBJ1-6
TGTGCCAGCAGCTCACCGGGGCTTCGTAATGAAAAACTGTTTTTT	CASSSPGLRNEKLFF	TRBV27	.	15	.	TRBJ1-4
TGTGCCAGCAGCTCCGCACGACAGGGGGCAGGATCACCCCTCCACTTT	CASSSARQGAGSPLHF	TRBV7-9	many	16	TRBD1	TRBJ1-6
TGTGCCAGCAGCTCTGGGGGGGACCAGCCCCAGCATTTT	CASSSGGDQPQHF	TRBV3-1	many	13	.	TRBJ1-5
TGTGCCAGCAGCCTAGGACAAGCCACTGAAGCTTTCTTT	CASSLGQATEAFF	TRBV11-3	many	13	.	TRBJ1-1
TGTGCCAGCAGCTTGGGGACAGGGGCCGGAAACACCATATATTTT	CASSLGTGAGNTIYF	TRBV5-4	.	15	TRBD1	TRBJ1-3
TGTGCCAGCAGCTTAGCGGATTCTCGACAGGCCCTCTACGAGCAGTACTTC	CASSLADSRQALYEQYF	TRBV7-6	many	17	.	TRBJ2-7
TGCGCCAGCAGCTTGGCTATGACAGGGAGAGGGGAGACCCAGTACTTC	CASSLAMTGRGETQYF	TRBV5-1	many	16	TRBD1	TRBJ2-5
TGTGCCAGCAGTTTCCGGGGGGCGCGAGATACGCAGTATTTT	CASSFRGARDTQYF	TRBV27	few	14	.	TRBJ2-3
TGTGCCGTTAGGGGGGGGTCCGGGGAGCAGTACTTC	CAVRGGSGEQYF	TRBV28	many	12	.	TRBJ2-7
TGCAGTGCTAGAGACCTAGAAAACTATGGCTACACCTTC	CSARDLENYGYTF	TRBV20-1	few	13	.	TRBJ1-2
TGTGCCACTGGGGGGACAGGGGGCGACGAGCAGTACTTC	CATGGTGGDEQYF	TRBV10-3	many	13	TRBD1	TRBJ2-7
TGTGCTAGTGGTTTGGTACGTGGGTCAAGAACCGGGGAGCTGTTTTTT	CASGLVRGSRTGELFF	TRBV12-5	.	16	.	TRBJ2-2
TGTGCCAGCAGCCAGCCGCCGTATGAGCAGTTCTTC	CASSQPPYEQFF	TRBV11-2	many	12	.	TRBJ2-1
TGTGCCACCAGTGATCCTAGCAATCAGCCCCAGCATTTT	CATSDPSNQPQHF	TRBV24-1	few	13	.	TRBJ1-5
TGTGCCAGCAGCGGACCCTACATAGAGACCCAGTACTTC	CASSGPYIETQYF	TRBV7-9	many	13	.	TRBJ2-5
TGTGCCAGCAGTTACGCTCGGGGGGCGCCGAGCTACGAGCAGTACTTC	CASSYARGAPSYEQYF	TRBV6-2/TRBV6-3	many	16	.	TRBJ2-7
TGTGCCAGCAGTCACCTCCGGTATAGCAATCAGCCCCAGCATTTT	CASSHLRYSNQPQHF	TRBV27	.	15	.	TRBJ1-5
TGCAGCGTTGGGGGTAGTAGCAATCAGCCCCAGCATTTT	CSVGGSSNQPQHF	TRBV29-1	few	13	.	TRBJ1-5
TGTGCCAGCAGCTATCTAGCGGGGGGGGGGAAAAAGCAGTTCTTC	CASSYLAGGGKKQFF	TRBV7-2	.	15	TRBD2	TRBJ2-1
TGTGCCAGCAGTTACGTCTTCCCGGGACAGGGCTCTAATGAAAAACTGTTTTTT	CASSYVFPGQGSNEKLFF	TRBV6-2/TRBV6-3	.	18	TRBD1	TRBJ1-4
TGTGCCAGCAGCTTGTCTCACCGCTCTGGAAACACCATATATTTT	CASSLSHRSGNTIYF	TRBV7-8	.	15	.	TRBJ1-3
TGTGCCAGCAGCTTGCTGGGGGCCAACTATGGCTACACCTTC	CASSLLGANYGYTF	TRBV5-5	many	14	.	TRBJ1-2
TGTGCCAGCAGCTTTCCACCCGACTCCTTGAACACTGAAGCTTTCTTT	CASSFPPDSLNTEAFF	TRBV7-2	many	16	.	TRBJ1-1
TGCGCCAGTTCGGAAAAATCGGATACGCAGTATTTT	CASSEKSDTQYF	TRBV10-1	few	12	.	TRBJ2-3
TGTGCCAGCAGTGAAGCGGGTAGCCCTTTTGATACGCAGTATTTT	CASSEAGSPFDTQYF	TRBV2	many	15	.	TRBJ2-3
TGTGCCAGCAGTTTCTGGACAGGGGCTTATGGCTACACCTTC	CASSFWTGAYGYTF	TRBV28	.	14	TRBD1	TRBJ1-2
TGTGCCAGCAGCCCCACATGGGATAGCAATCAGCCCCAGCATTTT	CASSPTWDSNQPQHF	TRBV3-1	many	15	.	TRBJ1-5
TGCAGTGCTCTCCTCGATGAAAAACTGTTTTTT	CSALLDEKLFF	TRBV20-1	many	11	.	TRBJ1-4
TGTGCCAGCAGCCAAGAAAGGTCTAGCGTTGCCTACGAGCAGTACTTC	CASSQERSSVAYEQYF	TRBV3-1	many	16	.	TRBJ2-7
TGTGCCAGCCTCGGCGCAGGGAAAGCGACTCCGGGGGCTTTCTTT	CASLGAGKATPGAFF	TRBV28	many	15	.	TRBJ1-1
TGTGCCAGCAGCTACAGGGTATTCCAGCGGGTTGACGAGCAGTACTTC	CASSYRVFQRVDEQYF	TRBV12-3/TRBV12-4	many	16	.	TRBJ2-7
TGTGCCAGCAGCTCCGACAGGCTCGAGCAGTACTTC	CASSSDRLEQYF	TRBV7-2	many	12	.	TRBJ2-7
TGCGCCAGCGGCGATCCGGGACAGGTCTCTGCTTATAGCACAGATACGCAGTATTTT	CASGDPGQVSAYSTDTQYF	TRBV5-1	.	19	TRBD1	TRBJ2-3
TGTGCCAGTAGTATAACCACTGAAGCTTTCTTT	CASSITTEAFF	TRBV19	.	11	.	TRBJ1-1
TGTGCCAGCAGCTTAGGACATGGTACGCAGTATTTT	CASSLGHGTQYF	TRBV7-2	many	12	.	TRBJ2-3
TGCAGTGCTAGATCACGGACAGGGGACTACTACGAGCAGTACTTC	CSARSRTGDYYEQYF	TRBV20-1	many	15	TRBD1	TRBJ2-7
TGCGCCAGCAGCTTGGCTACTAGCGGGCGTCTGGAGCAGTACTTC	CASSLATSGRLEQYF	TRBV5-1	many	15	TRBD2	TRBJ2-7